These 14 T cell receptor beta chains came from one sample sequenced in a study of metastatic and nonmetastatic thyroid tumors. Thyroid surgery was performed in patients who had received no treatment beforehand. Using MiXCR, TCRdb re-called clones from the PCR reads. Of around 20,000 clones in the sample, over 20% were seen once. Sequenced material: adjacent normal tissue. These receptors were collected from a female donor with papillary thyroid cancer or a benign thyroid nodule (not recorded which). Some clones in this sample may be carry-over from other donors' samples.

This clone was seen a handful of times. The chain combines TRBV19 with TRBJ2-7; 7 bases are shared with TRBD1. With 5 bases clipped from V and 3 bases from J, the junction kept 10 bases outside the gene matches. The germline V gene encodes CDR1 LNHDA and CDR2 SQIVND (reference sequence). This CDR3 spans 15 amino acids. The DNA of the CDR3 is TGTGCCAGTAGTCTGAAAACAGGGGCCTACTACGAGCAGTACTTC. Translating it yields CASSLKTGAYYEQYF.

This clone was counted a few times. The gene calls are TRBV28 and TRBJ2-7; the match to TRBD2 covers 10 bases. V shed 7 bases, J shed 5 bases, and the junction held 8 bases outside the gene matches. Germline CDR1 reads MDHEN; CDR2 reads SYDVKM. The CDR3 covers 14 residues. Written as DNA, the CDR3 is TGTGCCAGCACCTCCCTAGCGGGGGTTAACGAGCAGTACTTC. This gives the protein CASTSLAGVNEQYF.

At least ten counts were recorded for this clone. The chain couples TRBV19 to TRBJ2-4, with TRBD2 identical over 11 bases. Trimming at V came to 6 bases and at J to 0 bases, leaving 16 bases not matched to a gene. CDR1 is LNHDA, CDR2 SQIVND, per germline (reference sequence). There are 20 residues in the CDR3. This chain's CDR3 is CASSGGTGLAGLLAKNIQYF. CDR3 DNA: TGTGCCAGTAGCGGAGGCACTGGACTAGCGGGCCTTCTAGCCAAAAACATTCAGTACTTC. The variable domain in full, completed from reference TRBV19 and TRBJ2-4, reads DGGITQSPKYLFRKEGQNVTLSCEQNLNHDAMYWYRQDPGQGLRLIYYSQIVNDFQKGDIAEGYSVSREKKESFPLTVTSAQKNPTAFYLCASSGGTGLAGLLAKNIQYFGAGTRLSVL.

By proportion, this clone is medium-sized (0.01 to 0.1%). The same CDR3 arises from other DNA sequences in this sample as well. V is TRBV27 and J is TRBJ2-2, with D uncertain. Trimming removed 3 bases from V and 5 bases from J, with 10 bases in between. Germline V gene lookup returns CDR1 MNHEY and CDR2 SMNVEV (reference sequence). This CDR3 region has 14 residues. The CDR3 spells CASSFGTLTGELFF. In DNA form, the CDR3 reads TGTGCCAGCAGTTTTGGAACGTTAACCGGGGAGCTGTTTTTT.

A remark on this clone: One junction end disagrees with the germline gene, perhaps due to a read error. The chain recombines TRBV6-1 with TRBJ2-2; 8 bases line up with TRBD1. The CDR3 contains 15 residues. CDR1 and CDR2 from the germline V gene are MNHNS and SASEGT. This chain's CDR3 is CASGSRGRNAGELFF. As DNA, the CDR3 is TGTGCCAGCGGATCCAGGGGGCGGAACGCCGGGGAGCTGTTTTTT.

This sequence joins TRBV6-1 and TRBJ1-5; D is uncertain. CDR3 length: 15 residues. Germline CDR1 reads MNHNS; CDR2 reads SASEGT. V was clipped by 6 bases and J by 2 bases, with 14 bases between them. This CDR3 is CASSLEGSGNQPQHF. For the CDR3, the DNA is TGTGCCAGCAGCCTCGAAGGGTCGGGCAATCAGCCCCAGCATTTT.

This clone was counted at least ten times. V is TRBV6-1 and J is TRBJ1-1; 7 nucleotides match TRBD1. The junction had 7 bases not matched to a gene; V was cut back by 5 bases and J by 4 bases. CDR1 MNHNS and CDR2 SASEGT come from the germline V gene. This CDR3 region has 14 residues. The CDR3 region has the DNA TGTGCCAGCAGTATCTGGACAGGCGCCACTGAAGCTTTCTTT. This gives the protein CASSIWTGATEAFF.

This clone is a singleton in its sample. The chain is built from TRBV19 and TRBJ2-3; 10 bases are a match to TRBD2. This CDR3 has 17 residues. Germline CDR1 and CDR2: LNHDA and SQIVND (reference sequence). Trimming at V came to 2 bases and at J to 2 bases, leaving 7 bases not matched to a gene. Written as DNA, the CDR3 is TGTGCCAGTAGTATAATCAGCGGGAGGGATTTCACAGATACGCAGTATTTT. It codes for CASSIISGRDFTDTQYF.

The rearrangement links TRBV2 to TRBJ2-1; 10 bases fit TRBD2. V lost 4 bases, J lost 1 base, and 7 bases stayed unmatched. This CDR3 comprises 17 residues. CDR1 and CDR2 from the germline V gene are SNHLY and FYNNEI. The CDR3 nucleotides read TGTGCCAGCAGTGCTCTGATAGCGGGAGGTTCCTACAATGAGCAGTTCTTC. This encodes CASSALIAGGSYNEQFF.

This clone was recorded many times. Other nucleotide sequences in the sample specify the same CDR3. The chain links TRBV11-2 to TRBJ2-1; weak D call: TRBD2 (6 bases). The germline V gene encodes CDR1 SGHAT and CDR2 FQNNGV. The CDR3 has 15 residues. The germline V and J ends were trimmed by 1 base and 9 bases, with 16 bases remaining between them. The CDR3 coding sequence is TGTGCCAGCAGCTTAGTGGTTCTAGCGCAGGGTGAGCAGTTCTTC. This gives the protein CASSLVVLAQGEQFF.

The chain employs TRBV30 and TRBJ1-5; D unclear. Looked up from germline, CDR1 is GTSNPN and CDR2 is SVGIG (reference sequence). The length of the CDR3 is 12 residues. The V end was cut by 4 bases, the J end by 7 bases, with 11 bases between. CDR3 sequence reads: CAWTEDGQPQHF. CDR3 bases: TGTGCCTGGACGGAGGACGGACAGCCCCAGCATTTT.

The chain recombines TRBV19 with TRBJ2-7; possible D gene TRBD1, 5 bases. The germline CDR1 and CDR2 sequences are LNHDA and SQIVND (reference sequence). Deletions cut 5 bases from V and 0 bases from J, with 14 bases between. CDR3 length: 15 residues. The CDR3 spells CASSLLPDTSYEQYF. CDR3 coding DNA: TGTGCCAGTAGTCTACTCCCGGACACCTCCTACGAGCAGTACTTC. Full variable domain (outside the CDR3, taken from reference TRBV19 and TRBJ2-7): DGGITQSPKYLFRKEGQNVTLSCEQNLNHDAMYWYRQDPGQGLRLIYYSQIVNDFQKGDIAEGYSVSREKKESFPLTVTSAQKNPTAFYLCASSLLPDTSYEQYFGPGTRLTVT.

This clone was seen a few times. This chain links TRBV27 with TRBJ1-2, with TRBD1 as a possible D gene (6 bases). The CDR3 spans 13 residues. With 9 bases removed from V and 4 bases from J, the gap between germline ends came to 15 bases. The germline V gene has CDR1 MNHEY and CDR2 SMNVEV (reference sequence). CDR3 in amino acids: CASRGAGVYGYTF. As DNA, the CDR3 is TGTGCCAGTCGGGGGGCTGGCGTCTATGGCTACACCTTC.

This clone showed up many times. The V and J genes are TRBV6-1 and TRBJ2-7; maybe TRBD1 (7 bases). Trimming removed 6 bases at V and 2 bases at J, with 11 bases between. CDR3 length: 13 residues. Germline values: CDR1 MNHNS, CDR2 SASEGT. CDR3 protein: CASRGGQTYEQYF. The CDR3 DNA reads as TGTGCCAGCAGGGGGGGACAGACCTACGAGCAGTACTTC.